The TCR beta chain under discussion was sequenced for a study of metastatic and nonmetastatic thyroid tumors. Whole-study context: Repertoire comparisons spanned blood and tumor or nodule tissue from malignant and benign thyroid patients.

The germline gives CDR1 MRHNA, CDR2 SNTAGT. The CDR3 loop spans 15 amino acids. Not a single patient had been given any form of treatment at any point before undergoing thyroid surgery. Regarding this clone: Sequence at one end of the junction differs from germline and may be a read error.

TCRdb reanalyzed the PCR reads with MiXCR. The sample includes some 7,900 clones, approximately 25% of them seen just once. This receptor was obtained from a female donor with papillary thyroid cancer or a benign thyroid nodule (not recorded which). Some clones in this sample may be carry-over from other donors' samples. Sequencing used adjacent normal tissue. The rearrangement links TRBV6-4 to TRBJ2-7; 9 bases are shared with TRBD1. CDR3 sequence: CASSYSGQGRYEQYF. The CDR3 region has the DNA TGTGCCAGCAGTTACTCTGGACAGGGGCGATACGAGCAGTACTTC.